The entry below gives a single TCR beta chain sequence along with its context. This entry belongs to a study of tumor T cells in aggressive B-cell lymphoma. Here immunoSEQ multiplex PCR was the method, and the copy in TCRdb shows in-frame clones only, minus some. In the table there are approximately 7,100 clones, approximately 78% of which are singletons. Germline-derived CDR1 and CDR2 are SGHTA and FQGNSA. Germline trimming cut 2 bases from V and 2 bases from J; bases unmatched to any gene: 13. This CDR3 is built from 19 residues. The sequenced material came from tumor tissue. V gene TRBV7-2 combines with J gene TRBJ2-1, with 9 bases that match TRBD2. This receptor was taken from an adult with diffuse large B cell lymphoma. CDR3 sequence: CASSLWAWREGRAYNEQFF. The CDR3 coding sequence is TGTGCCAGCAGCTTATGGGCTTGGCGGGAGGGCCGCGCCTACAATGAGCAGTTCTTC. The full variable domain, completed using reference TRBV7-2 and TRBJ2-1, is GAGVSQSPSNKVTEKGKDVELRCDPISGHTALYWYRQSLGQGLEFLIYFQGNSAPDKSGLPSDRFSAERTGGSVSTLTIQRTQQEDSAVYLCASSLWAWREGRAYNEQFFGPGTRLTVL.